The clone carrying this T cell receptor beta chain was seen just once. CDR3 length: 14 residues. The germline V gene encodes CDR1 SEHNR and CDR2 FQNEAQ (reference sequence). V shed 5 bases and J shed 4 bases, with 9 bases lying between them. Naive CD8 cells lacked CD45RO, underwent positive selection for CCR7 and left out terminally differentiated effector memory CD45RA+ cells. Assay used: immunoSEQ multiplex PCR; TCRdb lists only in-frame clones, some missing. The sample has about 2 million clones; about 95% are singletons. This record comes from a study of shared clonotypes between healthy human individuals.

What was sequenced was naive CD8+ T cells sorted from blood. The genes are TRBV7-9 and TRBJ2-6; D unclear. The clonotype was recovered from a man aged 18 to 35 in good health. The CDR3 sequence is CASSPLLGANVLTF. For the CDR3, the DNA is TGTGCCAGCAGCCCGCTCTTGGGGGCCAACGTCCTGACTTTC.